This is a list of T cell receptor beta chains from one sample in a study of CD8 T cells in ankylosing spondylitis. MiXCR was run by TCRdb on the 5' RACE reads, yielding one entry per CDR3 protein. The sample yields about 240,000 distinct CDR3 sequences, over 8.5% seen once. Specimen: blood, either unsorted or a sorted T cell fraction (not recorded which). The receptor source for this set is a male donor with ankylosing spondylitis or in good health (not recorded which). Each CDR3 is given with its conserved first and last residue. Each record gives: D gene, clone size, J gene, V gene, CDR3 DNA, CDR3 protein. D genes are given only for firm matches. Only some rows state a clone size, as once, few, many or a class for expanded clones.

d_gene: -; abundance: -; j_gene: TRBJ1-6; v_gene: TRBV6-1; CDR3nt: TGTGCCAGCAGCCTGGGACGGGGAAGCTCACCCCTCCACTTT; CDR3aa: CASSLGRGSSPLHF
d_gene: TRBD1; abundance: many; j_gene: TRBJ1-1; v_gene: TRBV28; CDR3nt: TGTGCCAGTCGACTACAGGGGGCCCACACTGAAGCTTTCTTT; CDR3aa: CASRLQGAHTEAFF
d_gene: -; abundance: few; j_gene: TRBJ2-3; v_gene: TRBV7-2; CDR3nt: TGTGCCAGCAGCAGCTTGGGGGTTGGCACAGATACGCAGTATTTT; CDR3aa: CASSSLGVGTDTQYF
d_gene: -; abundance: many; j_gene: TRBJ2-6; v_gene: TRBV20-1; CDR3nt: TGCAGTGCCTCACGACGGGGCTCTGGGGCCAACGTCCTGACTTTC; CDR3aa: CSASRRGSGANVLTF
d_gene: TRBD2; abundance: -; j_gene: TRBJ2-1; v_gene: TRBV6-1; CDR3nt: TGTGCCAGCAGTCCCATAGCGGGGGGGTGGGCTGAGCAGTTCTTC; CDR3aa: CASSPIAGGWAEQFF
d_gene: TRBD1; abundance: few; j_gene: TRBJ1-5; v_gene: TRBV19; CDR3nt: TGTGCCAGTCGGAAACAGGGGAGCGATCAGCCCCAGCATTTT; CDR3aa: CASRKQGSDQPQHF
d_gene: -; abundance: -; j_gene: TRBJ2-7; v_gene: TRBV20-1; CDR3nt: TGCAGTGCTAACGGGGGCCAGCAATGGGAGCAGTACTTC; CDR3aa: CSANGGQQWEQYF
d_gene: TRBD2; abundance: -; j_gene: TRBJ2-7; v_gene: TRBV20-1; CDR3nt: TGCAGTGCTATCCTAGCGGGAGTCTACGAGCAGTACTTC; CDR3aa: CSAILAGVYEQYF
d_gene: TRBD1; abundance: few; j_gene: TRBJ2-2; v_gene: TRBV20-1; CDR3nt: TGCAGTGCTAGAGGTCCGGACAGGACCGGGGAGCTGTTTTTT; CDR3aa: CSARGPDRTGELFF
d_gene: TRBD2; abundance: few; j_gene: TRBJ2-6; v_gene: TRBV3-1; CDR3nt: TGTGCCAGCAGCCAAGATTCGGGAGGGGCTGGGGCCAACGTCCTGACTTTC; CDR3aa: CASSQDSGGAGANVLTF
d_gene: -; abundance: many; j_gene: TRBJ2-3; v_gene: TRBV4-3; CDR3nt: TGCGCCAGCAGCCAATGGACTCCCTCCACAGATACGCAGTATTTT; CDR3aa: CASSQWTPSTDTQYF
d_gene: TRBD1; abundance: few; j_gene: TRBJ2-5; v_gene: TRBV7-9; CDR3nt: TGTGCCAGCAGCCCCCGGGGACAGGGGCAAATAGAGACCCAGTACTTC; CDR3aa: CASSPRGQGQIETQYF
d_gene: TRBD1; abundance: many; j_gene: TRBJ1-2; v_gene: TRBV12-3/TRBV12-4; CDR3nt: TGTGCCAGCAGTCCGGACAGGGCCGGCGGCTACACCTTC; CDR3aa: CASSPDRAGGYTF
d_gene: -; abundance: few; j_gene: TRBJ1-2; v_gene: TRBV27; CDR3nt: TGTGCCAGCAGTCGGGACTTCAGGACTAACTATGGCTACACCTTC; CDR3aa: CASSRDFRTNYGYTF
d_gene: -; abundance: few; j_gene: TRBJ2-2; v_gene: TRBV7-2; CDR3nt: TGTGCCAGCAGCTTAGAACTAGTAATTAAATCGGGGGAGCTGTTTTTT; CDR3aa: CASSLELVIKSGELFF
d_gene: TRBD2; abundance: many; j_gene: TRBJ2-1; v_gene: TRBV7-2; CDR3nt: TGTGCCAGCAGCTCTCTAGCGGGAGGCAACAATGAGCAGTTCTTC; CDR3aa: CASSSLAGGNNEQFF
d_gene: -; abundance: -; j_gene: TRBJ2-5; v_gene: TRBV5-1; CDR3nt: TGCGCCAGCAGCTTAGACCTACCGGGGCCCCAAGAGACCCAGTACTTC; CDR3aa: CASSLDLPGPQETQYF
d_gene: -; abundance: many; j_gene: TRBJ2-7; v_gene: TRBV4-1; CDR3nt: TGCGCCAGCAGCCAAGAACCCCAGGGGAGCTCCTACGAGCAGTACTTC; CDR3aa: CASSQEPQGSSYEQYF
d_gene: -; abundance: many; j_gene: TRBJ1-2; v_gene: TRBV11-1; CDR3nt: TGTGCCAGCAGCTTAAGGGCTTGGGAGGGACTGATCTATGGCTACACCTTC; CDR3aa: CASSLRAWEGLIYGYTF
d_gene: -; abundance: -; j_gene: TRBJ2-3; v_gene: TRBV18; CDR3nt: TGTGCCAGCTCACCTAGTGCGGACCTCCACGCAGATACGCAGTATTTT; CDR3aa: CASSPSADLHADTQYF
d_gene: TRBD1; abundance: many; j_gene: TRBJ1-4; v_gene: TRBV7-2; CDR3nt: TGTGCCAGCAGCTTACTAGGACAGGGAGAAGAAAAACTGTTTTTT; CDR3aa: CASSLLGQGEEKLFF
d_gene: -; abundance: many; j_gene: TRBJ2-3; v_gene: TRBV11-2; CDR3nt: TGTGCCAGCAGCCGACCGGGCGATGGGGATACGCAGTATTTT; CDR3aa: CASSRPGDGDTQYF
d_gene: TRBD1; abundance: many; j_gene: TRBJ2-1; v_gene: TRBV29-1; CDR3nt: TGCAGCTTCAACCGGGACAGGGAGCAGGAGCAGTTCTTC; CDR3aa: CSFNRDREQEQFF
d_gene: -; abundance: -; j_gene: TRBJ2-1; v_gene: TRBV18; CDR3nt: TGTGCCAGCTCACCTCCCGGTCAGGGGAGGAATGAGCAGTTCTTC; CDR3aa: CASSPPGQGRNEQFF
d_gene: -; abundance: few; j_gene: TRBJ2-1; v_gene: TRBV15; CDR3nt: TGTGCCACCAGCAGAGGAACCTTAGGGCAGTTCTTC; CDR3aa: CATSRGTLGQFF
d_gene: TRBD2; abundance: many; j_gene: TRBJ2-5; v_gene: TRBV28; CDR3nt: TGTGCCAGCAGTTTCACCTCGAGACTAGCCCAGGGCCGCGCGTCAGAGACCCAGTACTTC; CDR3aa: CASSFTSRLAQGRASETQYF
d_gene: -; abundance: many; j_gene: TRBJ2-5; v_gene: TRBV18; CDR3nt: TGTGCCAGCTCCACAGACTTGTTACGGGGAGAGACCCAGTACTTC; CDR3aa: CASSTDLLRGETQYF
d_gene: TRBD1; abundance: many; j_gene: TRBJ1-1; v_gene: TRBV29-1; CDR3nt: TGCAGCGTGAAAGCCGGGACAGGGAACACTGAAGCTTTCTTT; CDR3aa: CSVKAGTGNTEAFF
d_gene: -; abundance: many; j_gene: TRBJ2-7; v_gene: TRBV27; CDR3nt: TGTGCCAGCCGCTCCGGGCGGAGCTCCTACGAGCAGTACTTC; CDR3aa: CASRSGRSSYEQYF
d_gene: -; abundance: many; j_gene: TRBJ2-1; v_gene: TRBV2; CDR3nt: TGTGCCAGCAGTGAAAGGGGGTGGGATCAGGAATACAATGAGCAGTTCTTC; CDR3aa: CASSERGWDQEYNEQFF
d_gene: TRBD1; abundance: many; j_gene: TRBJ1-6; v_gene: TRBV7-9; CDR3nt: TGTGCCAGCAGGCCCTGGGACAGTTTTAATTCACCCCTCCACTTT; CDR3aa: CASRPWDSFNSPLHF
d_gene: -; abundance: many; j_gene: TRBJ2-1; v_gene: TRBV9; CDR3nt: TGTGCCAGCAGCGTAGTGGAGGGTAGCGCCTACAATGAGCAGTTCTTC; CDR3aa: CASSVVEGSAYNEQFF
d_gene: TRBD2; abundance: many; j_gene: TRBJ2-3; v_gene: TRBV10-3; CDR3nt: TGTGCCATCAGTGGGATCGAGCGGGGGCAAGGGGATACGCAGTATTTT; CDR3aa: CAISGIERGQGDTQYF
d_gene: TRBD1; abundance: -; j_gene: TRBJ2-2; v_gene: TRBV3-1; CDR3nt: TGTGCCAGCACCCCGACAGGGGGCGTCGGCGGGGAGCTGTTTTTT; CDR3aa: CASTPTGGVGGELFF
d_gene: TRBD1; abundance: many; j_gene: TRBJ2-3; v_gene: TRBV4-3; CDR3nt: TGCGCCAGCAGCCTTGGGACAGGGGGCGGCACAGATACGCAGTATTTT; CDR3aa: CASSLGTGGGTDTQYF
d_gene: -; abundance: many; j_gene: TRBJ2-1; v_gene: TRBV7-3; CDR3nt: TGTGCCAGCAGCTTAACGGGCGGGGTCCTCTACAATGAGCAGTTCTTC; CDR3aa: CASSLTGGVLYNEQFF
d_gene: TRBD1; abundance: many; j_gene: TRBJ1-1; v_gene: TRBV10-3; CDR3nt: TGTGCCATCAGGACGGACAGGGTGGGGGATCGATCTGCTGAAGCTTTCTTT; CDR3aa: CAIRTDRVGDRSAEAFF
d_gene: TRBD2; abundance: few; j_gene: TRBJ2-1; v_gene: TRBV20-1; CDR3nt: TGCAGTGCTAGAGATCTGGGACTAGCGGTTACATCGGTACCGTGGCAGTTCTTC; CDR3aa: CSARDLGLAVTSVPWQFF
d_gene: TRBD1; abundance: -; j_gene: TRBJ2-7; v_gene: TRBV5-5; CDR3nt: TGTGCCAGCAGCTCACCGGGACAGGGGACCCTCTACGAGCAGTACTTC; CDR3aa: CASSSPGQGTLYEQYF
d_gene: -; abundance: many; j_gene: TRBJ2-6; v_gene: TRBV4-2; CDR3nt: TGTGCCAGCAGCCAGGAGAAGAGCTCTGGGGCCAACGTCCTGACTTTC; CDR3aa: CASSQEKSSGANVLTF
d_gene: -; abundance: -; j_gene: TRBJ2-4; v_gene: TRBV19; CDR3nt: TGTGCCAGTAGTACCGGGGGTCAACTAGCCAAAAACATTCAGTACTTC; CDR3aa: CASSTGGQLAKNIQYF
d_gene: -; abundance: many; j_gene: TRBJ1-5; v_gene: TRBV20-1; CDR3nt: TGCAGTGCTAGAGTGGGGTCAGTTAAGTATCAGCCCCAGCATTTT; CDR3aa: CSARVGSVKYQPQHF
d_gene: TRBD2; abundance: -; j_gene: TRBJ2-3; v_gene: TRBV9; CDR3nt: TGTGCCAGCAGCGTAGGGCTAGCGGATAGCACAGATACGCAGTATTTT; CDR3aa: CASSVGLADSTDTQYF
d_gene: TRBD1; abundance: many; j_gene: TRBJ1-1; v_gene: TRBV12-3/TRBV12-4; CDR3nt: TGTGCCAGCAGCCCTTTGGTGGGACAGGGGTCCACTGAAGCTTTCTTT; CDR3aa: CASSPLVGQGSTEAFF
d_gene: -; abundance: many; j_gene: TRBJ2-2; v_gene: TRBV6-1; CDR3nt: TGTGCCAGCAGTGAAGGGGTAGGGGCTAACACCGGGGAGCTGTTTTTT; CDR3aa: CASSEGVGANTGELFF
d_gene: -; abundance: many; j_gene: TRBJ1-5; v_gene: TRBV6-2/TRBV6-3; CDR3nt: TGTGCCAGCAGCAGTTACGGGCAGCCCCAGCATTTT; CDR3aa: CASSSYGQPQHF
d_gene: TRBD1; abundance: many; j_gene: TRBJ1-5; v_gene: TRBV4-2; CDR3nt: TGTGCCAGCAGCCAGTTTACAGGGGGCACTCAGCCCCAGCATTTT; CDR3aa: CASSQFTGGTQPQHF
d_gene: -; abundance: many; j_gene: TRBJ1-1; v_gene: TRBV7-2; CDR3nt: TGTGCCAGCAGCTTGCGGAATGAAGCTTTCTTT; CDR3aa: CASSLRNEAFF
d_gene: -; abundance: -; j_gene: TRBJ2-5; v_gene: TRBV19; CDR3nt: TGTGCCAGTAGTCCCAGGACCGCCCTGGAGACCCAGTACTTC; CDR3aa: CASSPRTALETQYF
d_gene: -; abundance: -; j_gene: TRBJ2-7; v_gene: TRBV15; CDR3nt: TGTGCCACCAGCAGAGACGGGACAAGCTCCTACGAGCAGTACTTC; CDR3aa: CATSRDGTSSYEQYF
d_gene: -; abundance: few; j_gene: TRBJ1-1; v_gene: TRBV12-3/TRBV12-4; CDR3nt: TGTGCCAGCAGTGCCGGGCAGCCGATCACTGAAGCTTTCTTT; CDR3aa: CASSAGQPITEAFF
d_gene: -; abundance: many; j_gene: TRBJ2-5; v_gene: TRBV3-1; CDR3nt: TGTGCCAGCAGCCAAAATGGGGAGACCCAGTACTTC; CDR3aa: CASSQNGETQYF